This T cell receptor (beta chain) emerged from a study of vaccination and CD4 T cells after COVID-19. This clonotype was counted only a few times. The antigen is not known. The treatment denotes: approximately 9-day PBMC culture with coronavirus spike peptide pools or control peptides (ViraFEST assay). Using peptide pools, antigen-specific T cells were expanded in ViraFEST before TCRs were sequenced. Two million PBMCs per well were cultured with about 10 IU/ml IL-2 and about 10 ug/ml peptide pools. The CDR3 spans 11 residues. Cultured CD4+ T cell DNA underwent sequencing with the Oncomine TCR Beta short-read assay. Each CDR3 protein gets one entry after TCRdb re-called the PCR reads with MiXCR. The repertoire includes some 11,000 distinct CDR3 sequences, roughly 40% of them detected once, and 11% sits in the top ten.

The rearrangement uses TRBV12-2 and TRBJ2-7. TRBV12-2 is labeled a pseudogene. This TCR derives from a human donor who had recovered from COVID-19. The sample consisted of CD4+ T cells from blood, cultured in vitro, taken after SARS-CoV-2 vaccination. CDR3 residues: CASRPSYEQYF. CDR3 nucleotides: TGTGCAAGTCGCCCCTCCTACGAGCAGTACTTC.